What follows are 3 T cell receptor beta chains derived from one specimen sequenced in a study of PD-L1 blockade in urothelial cancer (dated 2017 in TCRdb). Library prep was done by the immunoSEQ multiplex PCR assay. TCRdb's version of the immuneACCESS table is confined to in-frame rearrangements and falls short of the full clone set. An unresolved V gene accounts for under half of the shortfall where checked; the remainder is of unknown origin. Within this sample are some 120,000 clones, with about 89% of them counted one time only. The ten largest clones take up more than 1.5% of the sample. The sample's time point label is to be understood as: peripheral blood 6 weeks after treatment start. Sequenced material: PBMCs, taken around atezolizumab (anti-PD-L1) treatment. These receptors were obtained from a man aged 55 to 70 with urothelial cancer.

V usage is TRBV19 and J usage is TRBJ2-3; D is perhaps TRBD1 (5 bases). The germline gives CDR1 LNHDA, CDR2 SQIVND (reference sequence). V lost 3 bases to trimming and J lost 1 base, with 11 bases between them. The CDR3 runs 15 residues. The CDR3 DNA sequence: TGTGCCAGTAGTATCTGGGGCGAGGGCACAGATACGCAGTATTTT. This sequence encodes CASSIWGEGTDTQYF.

The J gene is TRBJ2-5, the V gene TRBV7-2; 7 positions match TRBD2. The V gene end was trimmed by 5 bases and the J gene end by 2 bases; junction bases not matched to a gene: 5. Germline CDR1 is SGHTA and CDR2 is FQGNSA. The length of the CDR3 is 14 residues. CDR3 sequence (DNA): TGTGCCAGCAGCCCTCTAGCGGTTCAAGAGACCCAGTACTTC. Its translation is CASSPLAVQETQYF. The full variable domain, its missing parts supplied by reference TRBV7-2 and TRBJ2-5, is GAGVSQSPSNKVTEKGKDVELRCDPISGHTALYWYRQSLGQGLEFLIYFQGNSAPDKSGLPSDRFSAERTGGSVSTLTIQRTQQEDSAVYLCASSPLAVQETQYFGPGTRLLVL.

This chain connects TRBV9 to TRBJ2-2, with 10 bases lining up with TRBD2. Per germline, CDR1 SGDLS and CDR2 YYNGEE. The trim removed 3 bases at V and 6 bases at J, leaving 11 bases unmatched. This CDR3 contains 17 residues. Here the CDR3 DNA reads TGTGCCAGCAGCGCCACCTTAGCGGGGGGTTCCCCCGGGGAGCTGTTTTTT. Amino acid sequence: CASSATLAGGSPGELFF.